The clone carrying this T cell receptor beta chain showed up many times. Its antigen is unidentified. This specimen comes from a study of early T cells in non-severe SARS-CoV-2 infection. Study-wide context: The authors sequenced bulk RNA from unsorted whole blood, leaving chains unpaired. Whole-study findings and limits: VDJdb matching skewed toward anti-spike CD8 responses, missing private and CD4 specificities.

In the library, individual cDNA molecules carried attached unique molecular identifiers. TCRdb reprocessed the 5' RACE reads with MiXCR, giving one entry per CDR3 protein. Altogether 90,000 to 120,000 distinct CDR3 sequences are present, 11% being singletons, with the ten largest covering about 7.6%. After removal of 3 bases from V and 10 bases from J, the junction contained 10 bases not matched to a gene. The CDR3 is made up of 15 amino acids. Germline loops: CDR1 KGHDR, CDR2 SFDVKD. The chain recombines TRBV24-1 with TRBJ1-4; 7 nucleotides match TRBD1. Material: whole blood. The receptor comes from an adult who was a healthcare worker with PCR-confirmed SARS-CoV-2 infection or an uninfected control (not recorded which). The CDR3 spells CATSDRRDSPGKLFF. CDR3 DNA: TGTGCCACCAGTGATCGCAGGGACAGTCCCGGAAAACTGTTTTTT.